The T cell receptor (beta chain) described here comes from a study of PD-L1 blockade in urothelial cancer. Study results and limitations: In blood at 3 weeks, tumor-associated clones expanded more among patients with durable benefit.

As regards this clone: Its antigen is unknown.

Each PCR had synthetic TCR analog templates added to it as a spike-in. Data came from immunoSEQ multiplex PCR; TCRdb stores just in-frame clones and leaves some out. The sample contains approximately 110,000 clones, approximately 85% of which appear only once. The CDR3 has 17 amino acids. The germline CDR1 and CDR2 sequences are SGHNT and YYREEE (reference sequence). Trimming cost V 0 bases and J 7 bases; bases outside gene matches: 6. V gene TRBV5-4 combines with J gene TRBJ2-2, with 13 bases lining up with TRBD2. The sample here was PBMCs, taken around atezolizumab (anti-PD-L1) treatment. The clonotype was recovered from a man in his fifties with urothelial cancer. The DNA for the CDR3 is TGTGCCAGCAGCTTGGGGACTAGCGGGAGAAGGGACGGGGAGCTGTTTTTT. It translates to CASSLGTSGRRDGELFF.